What follows is one T cell receptor (beta chain) and its context. Its specific antigen is unknown. Base qualities are not provided; no much larger clone lies one nucleotide away. The sample comes from a study of shared clonotypes between healthy human individuals (TCRdb year 2020). Some background on the complete study: The cohort comprised a couple of women and a few men aged 18 to 49 years. Blood TCR repertoires of a handful of healthy adults were deeply sequenced to estimate repertoire size and the extent of clonotype sharing between individuals. Libraries were prepared and TCR repertoires were sequenced by different laboratories using diverse techniques, in order to increase sequencing depth and limit assay-specific biases. Leukapheresis yielded between about 0.85 and 9 billion PBMCs per donor. Summary of the overall study and its limitations: Because the study included only a small number of donors, the genetic and exposure-history diversity represented was limited. Only blood was sampled, and tissue TCR repertoires likely differ from those in blood. Pairwise subsampling led to the expectation that sequencing depth would affect the degree of clonotype sharing among donors.

Healthy HIV-negative adults with no recently reported acute infections or vaccinations were included as donors. Only Caucasian adults living in Nashville, Tennessee, USA were represented among the donors. For unsorted samples, tens of millions of PBMCs were counted, and genomic DNA was extracted using the QIAamp DNA Blood Mini kit. Blood was obtained by leukapheresis, after which PBMCs were separated by Ficoll-Histopaque density gradient centrifugation and cryopreserved in liquid nitrogen vapor phase. TCR CDR3 regions were amplified from genomic DNA by multiplex PCR using the deep immunoSEQ assay. Extracted genomic DNA from each cell subset was spread evenly across all wells of several immunoSEQ 96-well plates, with each plate serving as a replicate. For unsorted PBMC, approximately 290 ng of genomic DNA, equivalent to about 30,000 T cell genomes, went into each replicate PCR. Ten immunoSEQ deep assay plates were used to sequence the unsorted PBMC genomic DNA. Purified libraries were quantified with a Qubit 3.0 fluorometer, sized on a Bioanalyzer 2100, and re-quantified with the KAPA Library Quantification kit. Each immunoSEQ 96-well plate was sequenced on its own single-read 150-cycle Illumina NextSeq 550 flow cell. On the authors' methods: The immunoSEQ output contained only junctional sequences without quality scores, so filtering could not match that applied to full-length reads. Sequences were annotated with PyIR, a Python wrapper for IgBLAST v1.9, and V/J genes and CDR3 were assigned using IMGT germline references. Reads were filtered out if the reads had weak V/J assignments (E-value above 1e-6), no CDR3, stop codons, out-of-frame junctions, or ambiguous translated residues. A V3J clonotype was defined by an identical inferred V gene, J gene, and CDR3 amino acid sequence. To compute the percentage overlap between repertoires, the number of shared unique clonotypes was divided by the size of the smaller repertoire. Repertoire richness was assessed with RTK rarefaction, the Chao1 estimator, and Recon v2.1 estimates of unobserved clonotypes. TCRdb re-hosts the immuneACCESS table, in-frame sequences only. Its copies lack some clones; in the studies checked, an unresolved V gene accounts for under half of them, and the cause for the rest is not known. The DNA was the basis for D and trimming; V, J and clone size are from that table. The sample contains 400,000 to 600,000 clones, 75% to 80% of them found a single time. The top ten hold around an eighth of the sample.

The germline V gene supplies CDR1 MGHRA and CDR2 YSYEKL. Trimming takes 0 bases from V and 0 bases from J, and the germline ends sit 15 bases apart. Spanning cysteine to phenylalanine, the CDR3 consists of 18 amino acids. Of all the DNA, just the CDR3 is kept, 54 bases in frame from base 1. The sequenced sample consisted of PBMCs. The sequence was obtained from a woman in her thirties or forties in good health. Some clones in this sample may be carry-over from other donors' samples. In this chain, TRBV4-1 is recombined with TRBJ2-4; TRBD1 is possibly the D segment (5 matching bases). This receptor carries the CDR3 CASSQDRGRALAKNIQYF. The DNA sequence reads TGCGCCAGCAGCCAAGATAGAGGCAGGGCCTTAGCCAAAAACATTCAGTACTTC.